The entry below describes one TCR beta chain. The antigen remains undetermined. Germline lookup yields CDR1 MNHNS and CDR2 SASEGT. J gave up 6 bases and V 2 bases, and 11 bases lay outside the gene matches. This CDR3 is 17 amino acids long. TCRdb keeps only in-frame clones here, not all; method: immunoSEQ multiplex PCR. In the table there are fewer than 80,000 clones, roughly two thirds of which are singletons. Each of the patients experienced relapse following autologous stem cell transplantation, and their brentuximab vedotin exposure differed. These data originate in a study of PD-1 blockade in classical Hodgkin lymphoma. Study outcomes and limitations: Reports indicated that newly diagnosed patients had lower baseline TCR diversity than healthy donors did.

The gene calls are TRBV6-1 and TRBJ2-1; 9 bases line up with TRBD1. The starting material was peripheral blood mononuclear cells (PBMCs), obtained before the second cycle of nivolumab. This clonotype was obtained from a human donor with classical Hodgkin lymphoma. The CDR3 loop is CASSESGTGTLGNEQFF. The CDR3 bases are TGTGCCAGCAGTGAAAGTGGGACAGGGACTTTGGGCAATGAGCAGTTCTTC.